This T cell receptor beta chain comes out of a study of blood T cell repertoires in COVID-19. Looked up from germline, CDR1 is SGHAT and CDR2 is FQNNGV. This CDR3 has 15 amino acids. J was trimmed by 6 bases and V by 3 bases; bases with no gene match: 10. Sequenced by immunoSEQ multiplex PCR; TCRdb stores in-frame clones only, minus some. This table holds about 360,000 clones, around 87% found once. The sample consisted of peripheral blood. This clonotype was sampled from a human donor in a cohort sampled during active COVID-19. The chain links TRBV11-2 to TRBJ2-7; 8 bases are shared with TRBD2. Here the CDR3 reads CASSFGIGRAGEQYF. The CDR3 DNA is TGTGCCAGCAGCTTTGGAATCGGGAGGGCCGGCGAGCAGTACTTC.